The 19 T cell receptor beta chains below were found in one sample sequenced in a study of response to subunit inactivated influenza vaccine. TCRdb recomputed calls from the RT-PCR reads with MiXCR, one row per CDR3 protein. The sample lists 490,000 or so distinct CDR3 sequences, less than 8% occurring once. The input for sequencing was PBMCs from blood, taken less than 30 months after vaccination. These receptors were obtained from a man between 50 and 69 years old who received an inactivated influenza vaccine.

This clonotype was counted only a few times. A read error may explain this, as a much larger clone is one base away. V usage is TRBV29-1 and J usage is TRBJ2-3; D possibly corresponds to TRBD2 (7 bases). This CDR3 comprises 12 residues. CDR1 SQVTM and CDR2 ANQGSEA come from the germline V gene. CDR3 sequence (DNA): TGCACGGGGGGCGTCGGCACAGATACGCAGTATTTT. Its protein is CTGGVGTDTQYF.

This clonotype came up many times. The CDR3 reads CASSAGRSYNEQFF. CDR3 DNA sequence: TGTGCCAGCAGCGCGGGACGGAGTTACAATGAGCAGTTCTTC. The chain is built from TRBV7-2 and TRBJ2-1, with D maybe TRBD2 (6 bases). CDR3 size: 14 residues. V lost 5 bases and J 4 bases, leaving 12 bases between the germline ends. Germline-derived CDR1 and CDR2 are SGHTA and FQGNSA.

In this sample, this clonotype turned up many times. The chain carries TRBV20-1 and TRBJ2-3; 13 bases are a match to TRBD2. This CDR3 is 17 amino acids long. J was trimmed by 2 bases and V by 2 bases; bases with no gene match: 7. Germline V lookup: CDR1 DFQATT, CDR2 SNEGSKA (reference sequence). The DNA of the CDR3 is TGCAGTGCTAGAACACAGGGACTAGCGGGGTCCACAGATACGCAGTATTTT. It encodes CSARTQGLAGSTDTQYF.

This clonotype has a handful of counts. V gene TRBV5-8 combines with J gene TRBJ1-5, with a weak D call TRBD1 (6 bases). Germline loops: CDR1 SGHTS, CDR2 YDEGEE. This CDR3 is 15 amino acids long. V lost 0 bases to trimming and J lost 7 bases, with 14 bases between them. The DNA of the CDR3 is TGTGCCAGCAGCTTGGCCCCGACAGGATGGCAGCCCCAGCATTTT. Its protein is CASSLAPTGWQPQHF.

This chain joins TRBV24-1 and TRBJ2-3; D is perhaps TRBD2 (5 bases). The CDR3 extends over 17 amino acids. V lost 1 base to trimming and J lost 5 bases, with 18 bases between them. Germline CDR1 and CDR2: KGHDR and SFDVKD. The CDR3 DNA reads TGTGCCACCAGTGATTTTGCGGGCAGCCCCAAAGGAGATACGCAGTATTTT. It codes for CATSDFAGSPKGDTQYF.

This clonotype came up a few times. Just one base apart from a much larger clone, this may be a read error. This rearrangement joins TRBV5-7 to TRBJ2-2, with 9 bases fitting TRBD2. TRBV5-7 is an open reading frame, and its role is uncertain. Trimming took 4 bases from V and 1 from J; bases not matched to a gene: 2. This CDR3 is built from 15 residues. In DNA, the CDR3 is TGTGCCAGCAGCCCGACTAGCGGGAACACCGGGGAGCTGTTTTTT. Protein sequence: CASSPTSGNTGELFF.

The CDR3 DNA follows: TGTGCCAGCAGCTTAGTTACTAGCGGGAAAGATACGCAGTATTTT. This translates into CASSLVTSGKDTQYF. The chain is built from TRBV7-6 and TRBJ2-3, with 10 bases lining up with TRBD2. The germline V gene has CDR1 SGHVS and CDR2 FNYEAQ. The CDR3 spans 15 residues. The trim removed 1 base at V and 5 bases at J, leaving 3 bases unmatched.

V is TRBV20-1 and J is TRBJ2-3, with TRBD2 matching 13 bases. The V and J ends lost 3 bases and 4 bases, in that order; junction bases with no gene match: 10. CDR1 is DFQATT, CDR2 SNEGSKA, per germline (reference sequence). The CDR3 is made up of 17 amino acids. The CDR3: CSASSTSGRGAPDTQYF. The CDR3 bases are TGCAGTGCTAGTTCTACTAGCGGGAGGGGGGCACCAGATACGCAGTATTTT.

The V gene is TRBV4-2, the J gene TRBJ2-1, with TRBD1 as a possible D gene (6 bases). Germline CDR1 is LGHNA and CDR2 is YNFKEQ. The V end lost 0 bases, the J end lost 0 bases, and 9 bases lay between the germline ends. The CDR3 has 16 residues. DNA of the CDR3: TGTGCCAGCAGCCAAGAGGGGACATCCTCCTACAATGAGCAGTTCTTC. Its protein product is CASSQEGTSSYNEQFF.

The V gene is TRBV20-1, the J gene TRBJ2-7; D is undetermined. Trimming removed 8 bases at V and 5 bases at J, with 10 bases between. The germline gives CDR1 DFQATT, CDR2 SNEGSKA (reference sequence). CDR3 length equals 10 residues. The CDR3 region has the DNA TGCAGTCCCGTAAGAAACGAGCAGTACTTC. It specifies CSPVRNEQYF.

This clonotype was detected many times. The rearrangement uses TRBV6-1 and TRBJ1-2; D remains unclear. V shed 7 bases and J shed 4 bases, with 13 bases lying between them. The germline CDR1 and CDR2 sequences are MNHNS and SASEGT. The CDR3 loop spans 13 amino acids. The chain's CDR3 is CASTSGQTYGYTF. CDR3 nucleotides: TGTGCCAGCACGTCTGGGCAGACCTATGGCTACACCTTC.

This CDR3 is CASSYARGSTDTQYF. The CDR3 DNA reads as TGTGCCAGCAGTTATGCGCGGGGGAGCACAGATACGCAGTATTTT. This rearrangement joins TRBV6-5 to TRBJ2-3; 7 nucleotides line up with TRBD2. The CDR3 contains 15 residues. The J segment lost 0 bases and the V segment lost 3 bases, leaving 3 bases of the junction unmatched. Per the germline V gene, CDR1 is MNHEY and CDR2 is SVGAGI.

A note on this clonotype: An end of the junction does not agree with germline; a read error may underlie this. V usage is TRBV3-1 and J usage is TRBJ2-3, with 9 bases matching TRBD1. CDR1 and CDR2 (germline): LGHDT, YNNKEL (reference sequence). The CDR3 extends over 17 amino acids. The CDR3 DNA reads as TGTGCCTGCAGCCACCCCCGGACAGGGGACTGGACAGATACGCAGTATTTT. Translated: CACSHPRTGDWTDTQYF.

In this sample, this clonotype turned up many times. CDR3 nucleotide sequence: TGTGCCAGCAGCAATCCCGGGACAGTAAATACAGATACGCAGTATTTT. It encodes CASSNPGTVNTDTQYF. The chain links TRBV7-8 to TRBJ2-3; the match to TRBD1 covers 7 bases. V lost 5 bases to trimming and J lost 3 bases; unmatched junction nucleotides: 11. The CDR3 runs to 16 residues. Germline V gives CDR1 SGHVS, CDR2 FQNEAQ.

In its sample, this clonotype was seen a few times. The chain couples TRBV10-3 to TRBJ2-7; tentatively, D is TRBD2 (6 bases). This CDR3 has 14 residues. Germline V gene lookup returns CDR1 ENHRY and CDR2 SYGVKD. Trimming shortened V by 3 bases and J by 2 bases, and 11 bases separated the two germline ends. CDR3 in DNA: TGTGCCATCAGTGACAGGAGGGCAACCTACGAGCAGTACTTC. Its protein is CAISDRRATYEQYF.

This clonotype was detected only a few times. This sequence joins TRBV5-5 and TRBJ2-3, with D perhaps matching TRBD2 (6 bases). V was trimmed by 0 bases and J by 4 bases, leaving 15 bases between them. This CDR3 region has 16 residues. CDR1 is SGHKS and CDR2 is YYEKEE in the germline V gene (reference sequence). The CDR3 loop is CASSLGVLPSADTQYF. The CDR3, as DNA: TGTGCCAGCAGCTTGGGGGTCCTCCCTAGCGCAGATACGCAGTATTTT.

V gene TRBV6-5 combines with J gene TRBJ2-7; D possibly corresponds to TRBD1 (6 bases). CDR3 length: 15 residues. CDR1 and CDR2 (germline): MNHEY, SVGAGI. V lost 3 bases and J 0 bases, leaving 12 bases between the germline ends. Here the CDR3 reads CASSYKQGPSYEQYF. CDR3 in DNA: TGTGCCAGCAGTTATAAGCAGGGGCCCTCCTACGAGCAGTACTTC.

This clonotype was counted only a few times. J is TRBJ1-6 and V is TRBV6-1; a possible D gene is TRBD1 (6 bases). CDR1 and CDR2 from the germline V gene are MNHNS and SASEGT. Trimming removed 5 bases at V and 10 bases at J, with 18 bases between. This CDR3 is 15 amino acids long. The CDR3 reads CASSRGGQERSPLHF. DNA of the CDR3: TGTGCCAGCAGTCGGGGGGGGCAGGAGCGATCACCCCTCCACTTT.

As DNA, the CDR3 is TGTGCCAGCTCACCCTTAAGGGCCGACACGGGCACTGAAGCTTTCTTT. Its translation is CASSPLRADTGTEAFF. This rearrangement joins TRBV18 to TRBJ1-1, with D unclear. The V gene's germline CDR1 is KGHSH and CDR2 LQKENI. The CDR3 is 16 residues long. V lost 3 bases to trimming and J lost 4 bases, with 18 bases between them.